These 5 T cell receptor beta chains came from one sample sequenced in a study of graft-versus-host responses after intestinal transplantation (dated by TCRdb to about 2021). Library creation used the immunoSEQ multiplex PCR assay. Not all clones reach the TCRdb copy of this immuneACCESS table, which keeps in-frame sequences only. Checked studies attribute under half of the gap to unresolved V genes and leave the rest unexplained. In this sample the table shows 40,000 to 55,000 clones, over 75% of which occur a single time. The ten largest account for around 4.8% of the sample. The sample was PBMCs, taken 524 days after transplant. These TCRs come from a human patient who received an intestinal transplant, so some T cells may come from the graft donor.

This chain links TRBV27 with TRBJ1-1, with TRBD1 as a possible D gene (5 bases). Trimming removed 5 bases at V and 9 bases at J, with 25 bases between. Germline V gene sequence: CDR1 MNHEY, CDR2 SMNVEV (reference sequence). The CDR3 is 16 amino acids. CDR3 in amino acids: CASSPSIQMGRGQAFF. In nucleotides, the CDR3 is TGTGCCAGCAGTCCTTCTATTCAGATGGGGCGAGGTCAAGCTTTCTTT.

The V and J genes are TRBV15 and TRBJ2-7, with TRBD2 matching 8 bases. This CDR3 region has 16 residues. The V gene's germline CDR1 is LNHNV and CDR2 YYDKDF (reference sequence). The junction had 9 bases not matched to a gene; V was cut back by 5 bases and J by 0 bases. DNA of the CDR3: TGTGCCACCAGCCCTCGGGGTAGCGGGGACTCCTACGAGCAGTACTTC. Translation: CATSPRGSGDSYEQYF.

The chain carries TRBV30 and TRBJ2-3, with D tentatively TRBD1 or TRBD2 (6 bases each). The CDR3 sequence is 15 residues long. Germline CDR1 GTSNPN, CDR2 SVGIG (reference sequence). V was shortened by 0 bases and J by 0 bases, with 10 bases between the two germline ends. The CDR3 bases are TGTGCCTGGAGTGTTTTAGGGGGGAGCACAGATACGCAGTATTTT. It encodes CAWSVLGGSTDTQYF.

The chain joins TRBV9 to TRBJ1-3; 8 bases match TRBD1. Per germline, CDR1 SGDLS and CDR2 YYNGEE. CDR3 length: 14 residues. Trimming at V came to 7 bases and at J to 0 bases, leaving 3 bases not matched to a gene. CDR3 DNA sequence: TGTGCCAGCCGACAGGGGCCCTCTGGAAACACCATATATTTT. Its translation is CASRQGPSGNTIYF. Full variable domain (missing parts from reference TRBV9 and TRBJ1-3): DSGVTQTPKHLITATGQRVTLRCSPRSGDLSVYWYQQSLDQGLQFLIQYYNGEERAKGNILERFSAQQFPDLHSELNLSSLELGDSALYFCASRQGPSGNTIYFGEGSWLTVV.

J is TRBJ2-6 and V is TRBV5-4; no definite D call. V shed 7 bases and J shed 5 bases, with 19 bases lying between them. Germline CDR1 and CDR2: SGHNT and YYREEE (reference sequence). CDR3 size: 16 residues. This CDR3 reads CASERSVQSRANVLTF. For the CDR3, the DNA is TGTGCCAGCGAGCGAAGCGTACAAAGTCGGGCCAACGTCCTGACTTTC. Variable domain in full (rest from reference TRBV5-4 and TRBJ2-6): ETGVTQSPTHLIKTRGQQVTLRCSSQSGHNTVSWYQQALGQGPQFIFQYYREEENGRGNFPPRFSGLQFPNYSSELNVNALELDDSALYLCASERSVQSRANVLTFGAGSRLTVL.